This T cell receptor beta chain was profiled in a study of technical replicates of blood from a handful of donors. V lost 5 bases to trimming and J lost 4 bases; unmatched junction nucleotides: 9. CDR1 is SGHNT and CDR2 is YENEEA in the germline V gene. This CDR3 contains 16 residues. Libraries were prepared by immunoSEQ multiplex PCR; TCRdb keeps only in-frame clonotypes and omits some of them. In the table there are around 92,000 clones, around 96% of which are singletons. The chain recombines TRBV11-3 with TRBJ2-1; TRBD2 agrees at 9 bases. What was sequenced was T cells isolated from PBMCs. The receptor's source is a human donor in good health. CDR3: CASSLSGSGVYNEQFF. In DNA, the CDR3 is TGTGCCAGCAGCCTTAGCGGGAGCGGGGTTTACAATGAGCAGTTCTTC.